This T cell receptor (beta chain) came from a study of blood T cells in healthy people across ages. The authors extracted at least 5.5 micrograms of total RNA per sample. For this clonotype: Its antigen is still unknown.

A second PCR of 7 to 11 cycles used a sample-barcoded 5' primer and a J-beta primer mix. Each CDR3 protein is one row after TCRdb ran MiXCR on the 5' RACE reads. The table includes approximately 880,000 distinct CDR3 sequences, about 44% detected once. Study-level findings and limits: Both naive CD4+ cell counts and diversity were greater in long-lived donors than in aged donors. Estimates drawn from one million T cells were deemed to understate diversity. Researchers said unsorted PBMCs prevented a conclusive naive versus antigen-experienced comparison.

This receptor was identified in a man younger than 45 in good health. What was sequenced was blood.

The DNA for the CDR3 is TGTGCCAGCAGCCAAGCTCTAGCGACCTACAATGAGCAGTTCTTC. Translating gives CASSQALATYNEQFF. The J gene is TRBJ2-1, the V gene TRBV3-1, with TRBD2 as a possible D gene (6 bases). The CDR3 consists of 15 residues. Trimming left V 1 base short and J 2 bases short, with 9 bases between. CDR1 is LGHDT and CDR2 is YNNKEL in the germline V gene (reference sequence).